The next 13 T cell receptor beta chains were all read from a single sample in a study of shared clonotypes between healthy human individuals. Some clones are missing from TCRdb's copy, which holds only in-frame ones; the method was immunoSEQ multiplex PCR. The table shows over a million clones, with 96% occurring only once. Material for sequencing was naive CD4+ T cells sorted from blood. Subset of the sample: CD45RA+ positively selected. The receptors originated from a young man in good health.

V and J are TRBV28 and TRBJ2-4, with 8 bases fitting TRBD1. The CDR3 has 15 amino acids. The V segment lost 2 bases and the J segment 5 bases; nucleotides outside the gene matches: 5. The germline V gene has CDR1 MDHEN and CDR2 SYDVKM. The CDR3 is CASSLTGQGQNIQYF. The CDR3 DNA reads as TGTGCCAGCAGTTTAACCGGACAGGGCCAAAACATTCAGTACTTC.

This chain connects TRBV28 to TRBJ2-1, with D possibly matching TRBD2 (6 bases). Germline V gene sequence: CDR1 MDHEN, CDR2 SYDVKM. The V gene lost 8 bases and the J gene lost 15 bases, with 14 bases spanning the gap. The CDR3 is 10 residues long. The CDR3 sequence: CASGGTWWFF. Here the CDR3 DNA reads TGTGCCAGCGGCGGGACGTGGTGGTTCTTC.

The chain is built from TRBV29-1 and TRBJ2-1, with 13 bases that match TRBD2. After removal of 1 base from V and 3 bases from J, the junction contained 0 bases not matched to a gene. The CDR3 sequence is 15 residues long. The germline V gene encodes CDR1 SQVTM and CDR2 ANQGSEA. This CDR3 is CSVEGLAGGYNEQFF. The DNA of the CDR3 is TGCAGCGTTGAAGGACTAGCGGGAGGCTACAATGAGCAGTTCTTC.

This clone came up once. In the same sample, other DNA sequences code for this CDR3. The chain joins TRBV29-1 to TRBJ2-5, with 8 bases fitting TRBD2. Trimming took 4 bases from V and 3 from J; bases not matched to a gene: 1. There are 12 residues in the CDR3. Looked up from germline, CDR1 is SQVTM and CDR2 is ANQGSEA. CDR3 nucleotides: TGCAGCGTTGTGGGACTAGAAGAGACCCAGTACTTC. Protein sequence: CSVVGLEETQYF. Full variable domain (remainder filled in from reference TRBV29-1 and TRBJ2-5): SAVISQKPSRDICQRGTSLTIQCQVDSQVTMMFWYRQQPGQSLTLIATANQGSEATYESGFVIDKFPISRPNLTFSTLTVSNMSPEDSSIYLCSVVGLEETQYFGPGTRLLVL.

V usage is TRBV4-2 and J usage is TRBJ2-1; D possibly uses TRBD1 or TRBD2 (6 bases each). The CDR3 sequence is 15 residues long. Trimming took 0 bases from V and 9 from J, leaving 15 bases between them. Germline CDR1 and CDR2: LGHNA and YNFKEQ. The CDR3 reads CASSQDTGETGEQFF. In nucleotides, the CDR3 is TGTGCCAGCAGCCAAGATACGGGAGAGACAGGTGAGCAGTTCTTC.

The chain employs TRBV27 and TRBJ2-2, with D maybe TRBD1 (5 bases). V was pared by 1 base and J by 6 bases, with 12 bases between. Germline V gene sequence: CDR1 MNHEY, CDR2 SMNVEV (reference sequence). The CDR3 has 15 residues. The CDR3 bases are TGTGCCAGCAGTTTATTCGGCAGGGAAGCCGGGGAGCTGTTTTTT. This codes for CASSLFGREAGELFF.

The V gene is TRBV7-6, the J gene TRBJ2-1; 10 bases line up with TRBD2. V trimming: 5 bases; J trimming: 7 bases; junction bases outside the gene matches: 11. Germline CDR1 SGHVS, CDR2 FNYEAQ. This CDR3 has 16 amino acids. The CDR3 here is CASSPRAGGNPNEQFF. The CDR3 region has the DNA TGTGCCAGCAGCCCTCGAGCGGGAGGGAACCCTAATGAGCAGTTCTTC.

The chain has TRBV11-3 and TRBJ2-5; D is possibly TRBD1 (6 bases). The CDR3 length is 14 residues. Per the germline V gene, CDR1 is SGHNT and CDR2 is YENEEA. Trimming left V 3 bases short and J 1 base short, with 9 bases between. Here the CDR3 reads CASSLRGGQETQYF. DNA for the CDR3: TGTGCCAGCAGCTTGAGAGGGGGCCAAGAGACCCAGTACTTC.

The chain recombines TRBV19 with TRBJ2-1; D call uncertain. The germline CDR1 and CDR2 sequences are LNHDA and SQIVND (reference sequence). The CDR3 has 13 amino acids. V was shortened by 1 base and J by 4 bases, with 5 bases between the two germline ends. CDR3 residues: CASSIVDYNEQFF. CDR3 nucleotides: TGTGCCAGTAGTATAGTGGATTACAATGAGCAGTTCTTC. The complete variable domain, with remaining parts taken from reference TRBV19 and TRBJ2-1, reads DGGITQSPKYLFRKEGQNVTLSCEQNLNHDAMYWYRQDPGQGLRLIYYSQIVNDFQKGDIAEGYSVSREKKESFPLTVTSAQKNPTAFYLCASSIVDYNEQFFGPGTRLTVL.

V usage is TRBV7-3 and J usage is TRBJ2-1; 13 bases are a match to TRBD2. Germline lookup yields CDR1 SGHTA and CDR2 FQGTGA. V shed 4 bases, J shed 5 bases, and the junction held 5 bases outside the gene matches. This CDR3 is built from 16 residues. The CDR3 spells CASSSLAGGGHNEQFF. The CDR3 region has the DNA TGTGCCAGCAGCTCACTAGCGGGAGGGGGCCACAATGAGCAGTTCTTC.

A remark on this clone: Other DNA variants within this sample encode the same CDR3. The CDR3 DNA follows: TGTGCCAGCTCTCCGGACAACCAAGAGACCCAGTACTTC. This encodes CASSPDNQETQYF. The chain is built from TRBV18 and TRBJ2-5; possibly TRBD1 for D (5 bases). Germline assignment: CDR1 KGHSH and CDR2 LQKENI. With 6 bases removed from V and 0 bases from J, the gap between germline ends came to 8 bases. CDR3 size: 13 residues.

This sequence joins TRBV14 and TRBJ1-1, with unresolved D. This CDR3 is built from 12 residues. V lost 9 bases to trimming and J lost 1 base, with 9 bases between them. Germline CDR1 SGHDN, CDR2 FVKESK. CDR3 DNA: TGTGCCAGTTCCGGATGGAACACTGAAGCTTTCTTT. This gives the protein CASSGWNTEAFF.

The chain links TRBV6-1 to TRBJ1-4; weak D call: TRBD1 (5 bases). With 6 bases removed from V and 6 bases from J, the gap between germline ends came to 14 bases. Germline CDR1 is MNHNS and CDR2 is SASEGT. The CDR3 consists of 14 residues. In DNA form, the CDR3 reads TGTGCCAGCAGAGCGACAGCAGGAGATGAAAAACTGTTTTTT. As protein: CASRATAGDEKLFF.